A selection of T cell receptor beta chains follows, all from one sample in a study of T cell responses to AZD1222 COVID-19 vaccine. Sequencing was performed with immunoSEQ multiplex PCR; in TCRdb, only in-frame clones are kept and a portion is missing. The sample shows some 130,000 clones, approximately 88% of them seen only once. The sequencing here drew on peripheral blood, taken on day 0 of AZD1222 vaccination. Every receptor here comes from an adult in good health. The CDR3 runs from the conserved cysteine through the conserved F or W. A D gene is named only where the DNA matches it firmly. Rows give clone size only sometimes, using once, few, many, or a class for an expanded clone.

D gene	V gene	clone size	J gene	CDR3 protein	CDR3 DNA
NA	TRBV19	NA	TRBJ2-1	CATTPKGQGPNEQFF	TGTGCCACCACCCCGAAGGGCCAGGGGCCCAATGAGCAGTTCTTC
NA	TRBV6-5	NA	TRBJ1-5	CASSYGGHQPQHF	TGTGCCAGCAGTTACGGGGGACATCAGCCCCAGCATTTT
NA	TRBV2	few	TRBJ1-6	CASTIKGNSPLHF	TGTGCCAGCACGATAAAGGGTAATTCACCCCTCCACTTT
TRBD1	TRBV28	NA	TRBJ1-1	CASSLGQGTEAFF	TGTGCCAGCAGTTTAGGACAGGGCACTGAAGCTTTCTTT
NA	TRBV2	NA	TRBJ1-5	CASGIDLQQPQHF	TGTGCCAGCGGGATCGACCTGCAGCAGCCCCAGCATTTT
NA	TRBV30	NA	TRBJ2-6	CAWVGAWAGANVLTF	TGTGCCTGGGTGGGGGCATGGGCTGGGGCCAACGTCCTGACTTTC
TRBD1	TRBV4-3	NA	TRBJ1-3	CASSQLGQGSTGNTIYF	TGCGCCAGCAGCCAACTAGGACAGGGTTCAACTGGAAACACCATATATTTT
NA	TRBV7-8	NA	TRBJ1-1	CASSFRRDTEAFF	TGTGCCAGCAGCTTTAGACGCGACACTGAAGCTTTCTTT
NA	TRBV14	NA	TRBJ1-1	CASSQESPGGNTEAFF	TGTGCCAGCAGCCAAGAGTCCCCGGGAGGGAACACTGAAGCTTTCTTT
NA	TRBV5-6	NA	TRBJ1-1	CASTPRDNLFLFTF	TGTGCCAGCACTCCCCGGGACAATCTCTTCCTTTTTACTTTT
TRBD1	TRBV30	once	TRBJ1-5	CAWRKGQLIDQPQHF	TGTGCCTGGAGGAAGGGACAGCTTATAGATCAGCCCCAGCATTTT
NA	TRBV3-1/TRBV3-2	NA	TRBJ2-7	CASSQEGGVAYEQYF	TGTGCCAGCAGCCAAGAAGGGGGGGTCGCCTACGAGCAGTACTTC
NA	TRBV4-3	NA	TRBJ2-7	CASSQESGYEQYF	TGCGCCAGCAGCCAAGAATCCGGCTACGAGCAGTACTTC
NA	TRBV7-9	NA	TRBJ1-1	CASSYNNTEAFF	TGTGCCAGCAGCTACAATAACACTGAAGCTTTCTTT
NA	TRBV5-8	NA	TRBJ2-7	CASSLGTFYYEQYF	TGTGCCAGCAGCTTGGGGACGTTCTACTACGAGCAGTACTTC
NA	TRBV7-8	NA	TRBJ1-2	CASSPRGVDGYTF	TGTGCCAGCTCCCCGCGGGGCGTCGATGGCTACACCTTC
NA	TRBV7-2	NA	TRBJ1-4	CASSLGPRDDGEKLFF	TGTGCCAGCAGCTTAGGACCCCGGGATGACGGTGAAAAACTGTTTTTT
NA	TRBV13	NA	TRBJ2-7	CASSLRSSYEQYF	TGTGCCAGCAGCCTTCGAAGCTCCTACGAGCAGTACTTC
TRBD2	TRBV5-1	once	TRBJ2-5	CASSQGLAGSQETQYF	TGCGCCAGCAGCCAGGGACTAGCGGGATCCCAAGAGACCCAGTACTTC
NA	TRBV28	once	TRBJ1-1	CASSLRQNTEAFF	TGTGCCAGCAGTTTGAGGCAGAACACTGAAGCTTTCTTT
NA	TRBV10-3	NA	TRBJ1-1	CASSQSDTEAFF	TGTGCCTCTAGTCAGTCGGACACTGAAGCTTTCTTT
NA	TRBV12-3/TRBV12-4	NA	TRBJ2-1	CASSLGKPNEQFF	TGTGCCAGCAGTTTAGGGAAACCCAATGAGCAGTTCTTC
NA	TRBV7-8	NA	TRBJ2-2	CASSLPMDYRTGELFF	TGTGCCAGCAGCTTACCCATGGACTACCGGACCGGGGAGCTGTTTTTT
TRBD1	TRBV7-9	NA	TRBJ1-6	CASSSHDGQGARSPLHF	TGTGCCAGCAGCTCCCATGATGGACAGGGAGCCCGATCACCCCTCCACTTT
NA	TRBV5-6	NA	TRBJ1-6	CASTTFTQGSSYNSPLHF	TGTGCCAGCACCACTTTCACCCAGGGGAGCTCCTATAATTCACCCCTCCACTTT
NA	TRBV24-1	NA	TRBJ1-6	CATSDPTGSNSPLHF	TGTGCCACCAGTGATCCCACAGGGAGCAATTCACCCCTCCACTTT
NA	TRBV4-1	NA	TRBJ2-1	CASSQVLLVEGFF	TGCGCCAGCAGCCAAGTCCTACTAGTTGAGGGGTTCTTC
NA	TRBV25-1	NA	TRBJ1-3	CASSASGTMGNTIYF	TGTGCCAGCAGTGCCTCCGGGACGATGGGAAACACCATATATTTT
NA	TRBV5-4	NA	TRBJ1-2	CASSLDQYGYTF	TGTGCCAGCAGCTTGGATCAGTATGGCTACACCTTC
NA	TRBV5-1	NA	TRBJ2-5	CASSLGMETQYF	TGCGCCAGCAGCTTGGGGATGGAGACCCAGTACTTC
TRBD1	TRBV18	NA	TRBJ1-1	CASSPGRGPTEAFF	TGTGCCAGCTCACCGGGCAGGGGGCCCACTGAAGCTTTCTTT
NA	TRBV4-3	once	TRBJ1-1	CASSQDLTPMTAFF	TGCGCCAGCAGCCAAGATTTAACGCCCATGACTGCTTTCTTT
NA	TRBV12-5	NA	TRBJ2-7	CASGFDSLSYEQYF	TGTGCTAGTGGTTTTGACAGCCTCTCCTACGAGCAGTACTTC
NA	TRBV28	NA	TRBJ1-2	CASNPGTGRYGYTF	TGTGCCAGCAACCCTGGGACGGGAAGATATGGCTACACCTTC
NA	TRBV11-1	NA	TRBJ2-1	CASSRVYNEQFF	TGTGCCAGCAGCAGGGTATACAATGAGCAGTTCTTC
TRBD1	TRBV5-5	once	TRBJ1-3	CASNAGTGAGNTIYF	TGTGCCAGCAACGCCGGGACAGGGGCTGGAAACACCATATATTTT
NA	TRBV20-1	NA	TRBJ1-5	CSASKSNQPQHF	TGCAGTGCTAGTAAGAGCAATCAGCCCCAGCATTTT
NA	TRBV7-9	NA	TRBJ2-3	CASSPRGPDTQYF	TGTGCCAGCAGCCCCCGGGGGCCAGATACGCAGTATTTT
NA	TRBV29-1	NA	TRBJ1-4	CSVANRVDEKLFF	TGCAGCGTTGCGAACAGGGTGGATGAAAAACTGTTTTTT
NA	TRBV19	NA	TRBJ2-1	CASSIAGRYNEQFF	TGTGCCAGTAGTATAGCGGGGCGCTACAATGAGCAGTTCTTC
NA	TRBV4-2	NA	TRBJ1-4	CASSQELRQLTWKLFF	TGTGCCAGCAGCCAAGAATTGAGACAGCTGACCTGGAAACTGTTTTTT
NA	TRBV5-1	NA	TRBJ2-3	CASTLRASADTQYF	TGCGCCAGCACCCTTCGGGCTAGCGCAGATACGCAGTATTTT
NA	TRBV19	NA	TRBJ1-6	CASSPDNLFYNSPLHF	TGTGCCAGTAGTCCGGACAACCTCTTCTATAATTCACCCCTCCACTTT
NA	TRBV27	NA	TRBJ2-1	CASSLLGGKQFF	TGTGCCAGCAGTTTATTAGGGGGTAAGCAGTTCTTC
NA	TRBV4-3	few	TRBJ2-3	CASSPNPRGARGDTQYF	TGCGCCAGCAGCCCCAACCCCCGCGGGGCGCGCGGAGATACGCAGTATTTT
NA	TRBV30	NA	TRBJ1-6	CAWRRGADSPLHF	TGTGCCTGGAGGCGGGGGGCCGATTCACCCCTCCACTTT
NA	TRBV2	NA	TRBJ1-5	CASSEAAGSSQPQHF	TGTGCCAGCAGTGAAGCGGCAGGGTCGAGTCAGCCCCAGCATTTT
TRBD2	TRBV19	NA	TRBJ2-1	CASSPGTSPGDEQFF	TGTGCCAGTAGTCCCGGGACTAGCCCCGGGGATGAGCAGTTCTTC
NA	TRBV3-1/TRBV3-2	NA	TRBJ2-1	CASSHLVSQGKDNEQFF	TGTGCCAGCAGCCATCTCGTCTCACAGGGTAAGGACAATGAGCAGTTCTTC
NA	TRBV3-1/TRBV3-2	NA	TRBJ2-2	CASSRNTGELFF	TGTGCCAGCAGCCGGAACACCGGGGAGCTGTTTTTT
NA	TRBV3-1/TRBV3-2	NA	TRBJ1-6	CASSQGPLNSPLHF	TGTGCCAGCAGCCAAGGGCCGCTGAATTCACCCCTCCACTTT
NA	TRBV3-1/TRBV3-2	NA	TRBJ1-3	CASRPGTRGNTIYF	TGTGCCAGCAGACCCGGGACCCGAGGAAACACCATATATTTT